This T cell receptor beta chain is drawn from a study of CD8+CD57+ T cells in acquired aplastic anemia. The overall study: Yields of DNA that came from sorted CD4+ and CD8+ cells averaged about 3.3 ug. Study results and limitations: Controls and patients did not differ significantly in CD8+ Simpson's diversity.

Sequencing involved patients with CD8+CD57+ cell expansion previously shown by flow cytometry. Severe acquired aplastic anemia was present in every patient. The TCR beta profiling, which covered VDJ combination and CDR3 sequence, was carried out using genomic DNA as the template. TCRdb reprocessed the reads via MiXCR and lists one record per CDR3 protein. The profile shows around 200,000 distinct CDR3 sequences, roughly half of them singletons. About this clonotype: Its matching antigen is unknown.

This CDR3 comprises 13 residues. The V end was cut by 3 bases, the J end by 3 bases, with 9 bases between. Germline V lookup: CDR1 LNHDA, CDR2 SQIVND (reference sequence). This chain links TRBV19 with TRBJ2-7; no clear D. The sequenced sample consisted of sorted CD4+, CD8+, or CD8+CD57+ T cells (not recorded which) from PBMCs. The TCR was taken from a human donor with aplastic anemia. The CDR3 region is CASSMLPLYEQYF. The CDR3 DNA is TGTGCCAGTAGTATGCTCCCCCTCTACGAGCAGTACTTC.